This T cell receptor (beta chain) was observed in a study of early T cells in non-severe SARS-CoV-2 infection. This clonotype appeared many times. Germline trimming cut 5 bases from V and 10 bases from J; bases unmatched to any gene: 6. There are 12 residues in the CDR3. Looked up from germline, CDR1 is SQVTM and CDR2 is ANQGSEA. MiXCR, run by TCRdb on the 5' RACE reads, gives a single entry per CDR3 protein. The sample holds approximately 71,000 distinct CDR3 sequences; approximately 14% are singletons and the top ten take more than 12%. This chain connects TRBV29-1 to TRBJ1-4; 8 positions agree with TRBD1. This TCR was sampled from an adult who was a healthcare worker with PCR-confirmed SARS-CoV-2 infection or an uninfected control (not recorded which). The sample was whole blood. The CDR3 nucleotides read TGCAGCGTTAGGACAGGGAGAGGAAAACTGTTTTTT. Amino acid sequence: CSVRTGRGKLFF.